This T cell receptor beta chain is from a study of shared clonotypes between healthy human individuals. Study background: Donors, aged 18 to 49, were a couple of women and a few men. Study observations and caveats: Sharing across four donors was highest in naive CD4 (roughly 5%) and lowest in memory CD8 (about 0.4%).

Trimming shortened V by 6 bases and J by 4 bases, and 19 bases separated the two germline ends. CDR3 length: 15 residues. The germline V gene encodes CDR1 MNHNS and CDR2 SASEGT. Naive-designated CD8 cells lacked CD45RO, were positively enriched for CCR7, and omitted terminally differentiated effector memory CD45RA+ cells. This clone came up once. Its antigen is not known. Clones were sequenced by immunoSEQ multiplex PCR, and TCRdb holds only the in-frame ones, with some missing. The sample has millions of clones; just under 95% are singletons. Sample: naive CD8+ T cells sorted from blood. This TCR was recovered from a man aged 18 to 30 in good health. The chain is built from TRBV6-1 and TRBJ2-7; D tentatively fits TRBD1 or TRBD2 (7 bases each). This chain's CDR3 is CASSPGLDRVYEQYF. The CDR3 coding sequence is TGTGCCAGCAGCCCCGGACTAGACAGGGTGTACGAGCAGTACTTC.